The clone carrying this T cell receptor (beta chain) was counted once. Its antigen is not known. The study ran its PCR with 60 Vbeta and 13 Jbeta primers. Data came from immunoSEQ multiplex PCR; TCRdb stores just in-frame clones and leaves some out. The sample records more than 100,000 clones, over 70% being singletons. The CDR3 spans 15 residues. Germline V gives CDR1 SGHTA, CDR2 FQGNSA. V was trimmed by 3 bases and J by 5 bases, leaving 13 bases between them. The record originates from a study of cytomegalovirus exposure and HLA in healthy donors. The study, taken as a whole, reports: In a later analysis, most CMV-associated TCR beta chains appeared HLA-restricted.

J is TRBJ1-4 and V is TRBV7-2, with TRBD1 as a possible D gene (6 bases). The clonotype was recovered from a woman in her late teens or twenties in good health and CMV-seronegative. The sample was PBMCs. The CDR3 nucleotides are TGTGCCAGCAGCTTTGGGGGCGAGGGGAATGAAAAACTGTTTTTT. Residues: CASSFGGEGNEKLFF.